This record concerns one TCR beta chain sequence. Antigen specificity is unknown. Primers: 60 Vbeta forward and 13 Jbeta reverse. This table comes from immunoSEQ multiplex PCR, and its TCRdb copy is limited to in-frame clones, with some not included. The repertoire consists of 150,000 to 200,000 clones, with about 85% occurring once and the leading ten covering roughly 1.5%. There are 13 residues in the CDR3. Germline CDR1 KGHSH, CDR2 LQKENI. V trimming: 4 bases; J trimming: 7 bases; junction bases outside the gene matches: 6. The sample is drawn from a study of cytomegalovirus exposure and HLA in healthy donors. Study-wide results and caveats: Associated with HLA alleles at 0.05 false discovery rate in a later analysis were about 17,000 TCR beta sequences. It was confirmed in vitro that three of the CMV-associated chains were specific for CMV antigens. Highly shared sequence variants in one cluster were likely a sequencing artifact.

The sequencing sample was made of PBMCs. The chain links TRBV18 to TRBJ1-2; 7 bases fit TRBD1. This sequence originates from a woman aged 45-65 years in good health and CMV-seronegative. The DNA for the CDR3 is TGTGCCAGCTCACGCGGGACAGAGGGTGGCTACACCTTC. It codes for CASSRGTEGGYTF. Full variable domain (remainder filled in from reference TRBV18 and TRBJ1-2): NAGVMQNPRHLVRRRGQEARLRCSPMKGHSHVYWYRQLPEEGLKFMVYLQKENIIDESGMPKERFSAEFPKEGPSILRIQQVVRGDSAAYFCASSRGTEGGYTFGSGTRLTVV.